This section outlines one T cell receptor beta chain sequence together with its context. The antigen is undetermined. The data derive from a study of shared clonotypes between healthy human individuals. At the level of the study: Each donor's CD4 naive and CD4 memory cells filled three plates apiece, CD8 naive two, and CD8 memory one. Study outcomes and limitations: Against clonotypes common to all four donors, non-shared ones had lower generation probabilities.

The CDR3 covers 12 residues. Germline assignment: CDR1 GTSNPN and CDR2 SVGIG (reference sequence). Trimming removed 0 bases from V and 6 bases from J, with 8 bases in between. Authors' processing steps: ImmunoSEQ only sent back junction sequences with no quality scores, so filtering was done differently. Profiled with immunoSEQ multiplex PCR; TCRdb holds only in-frame clones, not every one. V, J and clone size are those of that table, while D and trimming were read from the DNA. Of about 680,000 clones in the sample, under 95% are singletons; the top ten hold roughly 22%. Terminally differentiated effector memory CD45RA+ cells were excluded by CCR7 positive selection of CD45RO-negative cells. The study drew all its donors from Caucasian adults living in Nashville, Tennessee.

The source is a man under 40 in good health. This rearrangement joins TRBV30 to TRBJ1-1; D unclear. Sequenced: naive CD8+ T cells sorted from blood. CDR3 DNA sequence: TGTGCCTGGAGTGTACTTTCGGCTGAAGCTTTCTTT. Amino acids: CAWSVLSAEAFF.